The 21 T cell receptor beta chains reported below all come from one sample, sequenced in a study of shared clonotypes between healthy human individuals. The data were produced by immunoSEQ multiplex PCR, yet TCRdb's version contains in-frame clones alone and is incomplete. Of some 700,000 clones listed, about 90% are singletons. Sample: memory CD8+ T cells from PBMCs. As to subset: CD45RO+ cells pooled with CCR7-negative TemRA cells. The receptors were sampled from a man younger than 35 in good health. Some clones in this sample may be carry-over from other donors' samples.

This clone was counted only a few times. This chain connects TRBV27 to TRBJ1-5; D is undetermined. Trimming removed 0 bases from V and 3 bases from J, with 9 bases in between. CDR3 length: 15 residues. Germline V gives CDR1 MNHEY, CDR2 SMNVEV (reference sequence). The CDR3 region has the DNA TGTGCCAGCAGTTTATCTTCTTCCCTCAATCAGCCCCAGCATTTT. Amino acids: CASSLSSSLNQPQHF.

CDR3 in DNA: TGTGCCACCAGCACCTACAGGGGCGGCTACGAGCAGTACTTC. Encoded protein: CATSTYRGGYEQYF. The rearrangement uses TRBV15 and TRBJ2-7; 7 positions match TRBD1. V trimming: 4 bases; J trimming: 3 bases; junction bases outside the gene matches: 6. Germline CDR1 is LNHNV and CDR2 is YYDKDF (reference sequence). The CDR3 spans 14 residues.

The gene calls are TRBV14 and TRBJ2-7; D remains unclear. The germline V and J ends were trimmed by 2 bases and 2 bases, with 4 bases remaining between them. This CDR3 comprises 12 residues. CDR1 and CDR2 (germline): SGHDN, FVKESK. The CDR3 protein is CASSQYPYEQYF. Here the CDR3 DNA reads TGTGCCAGCAGCCAATACCCCTACGAGCAGTACTTC.

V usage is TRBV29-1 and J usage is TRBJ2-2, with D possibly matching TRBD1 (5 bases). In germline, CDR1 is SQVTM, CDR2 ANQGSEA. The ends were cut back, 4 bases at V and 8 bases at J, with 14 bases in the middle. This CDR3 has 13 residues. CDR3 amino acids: CSVVQGQSGELFF. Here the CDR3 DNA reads TGCAGCGTTGTCCAGGGTCAGTCGGGGGAGCTGTTTTTT.

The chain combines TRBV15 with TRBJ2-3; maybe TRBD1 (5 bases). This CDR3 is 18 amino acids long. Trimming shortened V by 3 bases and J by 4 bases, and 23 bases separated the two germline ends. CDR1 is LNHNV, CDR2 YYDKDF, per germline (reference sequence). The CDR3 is CATSRDPIETAISDTQYF. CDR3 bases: TGTGCCACCAGCAGGGACCCGATTGAGACAGCAATTTCAGATACGCAGTATTTT.

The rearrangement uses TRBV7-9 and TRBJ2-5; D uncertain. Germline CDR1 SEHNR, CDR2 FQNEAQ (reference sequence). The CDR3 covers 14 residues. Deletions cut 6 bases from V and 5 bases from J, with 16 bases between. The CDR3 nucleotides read TGTGCCAGCAGAGGAGTGATACCTCAGGAGACCCAGTACTTC. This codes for CASRGVIPQETQYF.

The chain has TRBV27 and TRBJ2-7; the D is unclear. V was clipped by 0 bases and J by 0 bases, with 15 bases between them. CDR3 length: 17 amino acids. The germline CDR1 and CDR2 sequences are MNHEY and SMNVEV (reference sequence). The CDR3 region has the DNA TGTGCCAGCAGTTTATCGAGGAAGGGTTTGGTCTCCTACGAGCAGTACTTC. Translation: CASSLSRKGLVSYEQYF.

CDR3 sequence: CASSSLGGNGETQYF. The CDR3 DNA reads TGTGCCAGCAGTTCGCTGGGGGGTAATGGAGAGACCCAGTACTTC. The V call is TRBV6-5, the J call TRBJ2-5; possible D gene TRBD2, 6 bases. The CDR3 runs to 15 residues. Trimming stripped 4 bases from V and 4 bases from J, with 16 bases between. CDR1 MNHEY and CDR2 SVGAGI come from the germline V gene.

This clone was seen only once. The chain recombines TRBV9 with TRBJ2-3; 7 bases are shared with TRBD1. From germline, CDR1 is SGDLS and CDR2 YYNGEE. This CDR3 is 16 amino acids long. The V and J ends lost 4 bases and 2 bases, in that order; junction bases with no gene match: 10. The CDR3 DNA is TGTGCCAGCAGCAAGACAGGGTTTAGGAACACAGATACGCAGTATTTT. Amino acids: CASSKTGFRNTDTQYF.

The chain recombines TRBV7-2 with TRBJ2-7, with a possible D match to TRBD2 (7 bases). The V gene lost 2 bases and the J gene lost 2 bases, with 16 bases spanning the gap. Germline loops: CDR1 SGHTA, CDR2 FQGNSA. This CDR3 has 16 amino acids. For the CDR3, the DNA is TGTGCCAGCAGCTTATGGGGGGGGCCTACTACCTACGAGCAGTACTTC. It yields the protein CASSLWGGPTTYEQYF.

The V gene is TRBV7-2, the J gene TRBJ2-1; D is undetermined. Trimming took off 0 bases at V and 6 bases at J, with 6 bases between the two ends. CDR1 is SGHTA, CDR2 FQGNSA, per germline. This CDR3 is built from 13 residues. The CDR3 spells CASSLASVNEQFF. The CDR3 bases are TGTGCCAGCAGCTTAGCGTCCGTCAATGAGCAGTTCTTC.

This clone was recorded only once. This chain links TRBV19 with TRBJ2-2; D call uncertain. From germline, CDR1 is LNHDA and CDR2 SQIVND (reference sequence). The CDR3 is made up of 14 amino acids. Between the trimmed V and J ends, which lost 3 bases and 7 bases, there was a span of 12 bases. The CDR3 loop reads CASSIARIGGELFF. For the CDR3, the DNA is TGTGCCAGTAGTATTGCTAGGATCGGCGGGGAGCTGTTTTTT.

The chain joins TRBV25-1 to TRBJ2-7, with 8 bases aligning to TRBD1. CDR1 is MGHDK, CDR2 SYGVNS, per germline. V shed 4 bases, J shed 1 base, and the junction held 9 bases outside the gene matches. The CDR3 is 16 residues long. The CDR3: CASSAGRTGYSYEQYF. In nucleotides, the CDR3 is TGTGCCAGCAGTGCCGGCCGGACAGGGTATTCCTACGAGCAGTACTTC.

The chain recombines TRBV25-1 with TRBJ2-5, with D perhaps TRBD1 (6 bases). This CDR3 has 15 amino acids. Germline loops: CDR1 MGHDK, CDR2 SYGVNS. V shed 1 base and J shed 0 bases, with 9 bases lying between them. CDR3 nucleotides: TGTGCCAGCAGTGAATTTACAGGGTACCAAGAGACCCAGTACTTC. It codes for CASSEFTGYQETQYF.

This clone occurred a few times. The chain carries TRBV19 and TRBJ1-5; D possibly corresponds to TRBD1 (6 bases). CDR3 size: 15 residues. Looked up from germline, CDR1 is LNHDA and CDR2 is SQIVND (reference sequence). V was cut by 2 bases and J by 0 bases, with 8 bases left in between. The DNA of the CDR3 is TGTGCCAGTAGTATAAACAGGGATAGCAATCAGCCCCAGCATTTT. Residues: CASSINRDSNQPQHF.

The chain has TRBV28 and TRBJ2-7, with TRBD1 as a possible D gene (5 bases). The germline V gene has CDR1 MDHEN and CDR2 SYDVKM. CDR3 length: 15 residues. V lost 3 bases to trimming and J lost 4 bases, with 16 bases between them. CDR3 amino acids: CASSFNLRVGYEQYF. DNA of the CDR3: TGTGCCAGCAGTTTCAATCTCAGGGTGGGGTACGAGCAGTACTTC.

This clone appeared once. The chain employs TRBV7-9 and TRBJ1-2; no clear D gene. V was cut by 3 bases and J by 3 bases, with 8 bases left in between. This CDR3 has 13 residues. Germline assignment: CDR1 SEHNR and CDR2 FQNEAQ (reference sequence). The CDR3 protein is CASSLGIDYGYTF. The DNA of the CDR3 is TGTGCCAGCAGCTTGGGCATTGACTATGGCTACACCTTC.

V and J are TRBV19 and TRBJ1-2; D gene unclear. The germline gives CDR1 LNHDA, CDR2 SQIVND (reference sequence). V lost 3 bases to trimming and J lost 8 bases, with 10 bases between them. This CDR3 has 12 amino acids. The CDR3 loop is CASSMWNGGYTF. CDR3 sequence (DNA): TGTGCCAGTAGTATGTGGAATGGGGGCTACACCTTC. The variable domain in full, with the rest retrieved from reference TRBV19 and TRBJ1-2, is DGGITQSPKYLFRKEGQNVTLSCEQNLNHDAMYWYRQDPGQGLRLIYYSQIVNDFQKGDIAEGYSVSREKKESFPLTVTSAQKNPTAFYLCASSMWNGGYTFGSGTRLTVV.

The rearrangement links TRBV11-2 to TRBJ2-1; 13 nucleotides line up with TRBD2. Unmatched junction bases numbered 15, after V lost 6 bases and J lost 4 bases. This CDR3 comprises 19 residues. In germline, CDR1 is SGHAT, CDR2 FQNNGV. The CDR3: CASSYPMDGTSGIYNEQFF. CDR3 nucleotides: TGTGCCAGCAGTTACCCAATGGACGGGACTAGCGGGATTTACAATGAGCAGTTCTTC.

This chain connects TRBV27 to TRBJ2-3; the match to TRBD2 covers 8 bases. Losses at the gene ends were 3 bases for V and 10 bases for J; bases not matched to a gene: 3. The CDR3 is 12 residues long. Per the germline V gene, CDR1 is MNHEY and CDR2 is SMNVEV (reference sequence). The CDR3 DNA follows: TGTGCCAGCAGTTTCCTCGGGGGGGCGCAGTATTTT. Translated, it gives CASSFLGGAQYF.

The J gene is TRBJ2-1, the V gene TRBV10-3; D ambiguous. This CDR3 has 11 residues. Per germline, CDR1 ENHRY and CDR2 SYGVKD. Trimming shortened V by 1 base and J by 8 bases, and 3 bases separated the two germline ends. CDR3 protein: CAISEYHEQFF. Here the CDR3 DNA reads TGTGCCATCAGTGAGTATCATGAGCAGTTCTTC.